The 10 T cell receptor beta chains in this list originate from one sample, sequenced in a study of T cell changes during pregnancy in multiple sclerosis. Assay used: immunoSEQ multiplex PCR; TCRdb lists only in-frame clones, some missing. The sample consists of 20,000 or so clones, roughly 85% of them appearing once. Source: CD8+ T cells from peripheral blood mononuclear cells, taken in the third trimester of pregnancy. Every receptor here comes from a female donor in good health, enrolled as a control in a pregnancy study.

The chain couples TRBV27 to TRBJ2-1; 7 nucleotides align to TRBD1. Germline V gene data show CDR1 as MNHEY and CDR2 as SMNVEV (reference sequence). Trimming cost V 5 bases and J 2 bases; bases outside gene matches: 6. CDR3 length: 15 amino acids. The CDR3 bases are TGTGCCAGCAGTCACACAGGGGCCACCTACAATGAGCAGTTCTTC. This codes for CASSHTGATYNEQFF.

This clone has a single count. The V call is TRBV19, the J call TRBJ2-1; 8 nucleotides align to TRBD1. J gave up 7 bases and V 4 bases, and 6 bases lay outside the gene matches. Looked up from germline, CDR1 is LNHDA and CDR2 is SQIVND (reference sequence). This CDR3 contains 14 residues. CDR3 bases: TGTGCCAGTAGTAAGACAGGGGTAAGAAATGAGCAGTTCTTC. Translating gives CASSKTGVRNEQFF.

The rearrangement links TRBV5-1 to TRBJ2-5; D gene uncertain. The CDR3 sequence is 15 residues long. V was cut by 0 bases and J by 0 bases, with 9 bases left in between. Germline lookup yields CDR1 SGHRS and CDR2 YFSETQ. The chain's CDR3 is CASSLAHNHQETQYF. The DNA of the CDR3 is TGCGCCAGCAGCTTGGCGCACAACCACCAAGAGACCCAGTACTTC.

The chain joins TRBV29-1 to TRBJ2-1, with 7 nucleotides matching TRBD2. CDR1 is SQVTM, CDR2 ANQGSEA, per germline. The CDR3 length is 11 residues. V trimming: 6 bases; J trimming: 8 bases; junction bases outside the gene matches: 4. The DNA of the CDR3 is TGCAGCGTCGGGGAGGGATATGAGCAGTTCTTC. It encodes CSVGEGYEQFF.

In DNA, the CDR3 is TGTGCCAGCAGCTTCTCACAGGGGAGCTACACCTTC. Protein product: CASSFSQGSYTF. The chain couples TRBV13 to TRBJ1-2; 7 bases map to TRBD1. After removal of 3 bases from V and 9 bases from J, the junction contained 4 bases not matched to a gene. The CDR3 extends over 12 amino acids. Germline V gene lookup returns CDR1 PRHDT and CDR2 FYEKMQ (reference sequence).

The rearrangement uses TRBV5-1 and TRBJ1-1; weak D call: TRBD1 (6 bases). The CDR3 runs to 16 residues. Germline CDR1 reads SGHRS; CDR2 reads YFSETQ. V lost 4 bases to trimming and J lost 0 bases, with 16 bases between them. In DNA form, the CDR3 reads TGCGCCAGCAGCGCTGGGGGCCTCTCCTTGAACACTGAAGCTTTCTTT. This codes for CASSAGGLSLNTEAFF.

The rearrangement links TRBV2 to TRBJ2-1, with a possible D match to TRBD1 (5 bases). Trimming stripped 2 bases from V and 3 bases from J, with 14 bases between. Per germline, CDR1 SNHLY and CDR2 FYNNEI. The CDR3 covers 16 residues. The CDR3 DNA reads TGTGCCAGCAGTGAACAGAGGACATCCTTCTACAATGAGCAGTTCTTC. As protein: CASSEQRTSFYNEQFF.

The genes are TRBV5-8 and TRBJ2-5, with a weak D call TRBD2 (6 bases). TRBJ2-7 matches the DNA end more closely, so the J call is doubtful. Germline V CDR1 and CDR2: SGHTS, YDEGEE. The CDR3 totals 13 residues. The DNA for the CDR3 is TGTGCCAGCATTAACCGGGACTCATACGAGCAGTACTTC. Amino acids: CASINRDSYEQYF.

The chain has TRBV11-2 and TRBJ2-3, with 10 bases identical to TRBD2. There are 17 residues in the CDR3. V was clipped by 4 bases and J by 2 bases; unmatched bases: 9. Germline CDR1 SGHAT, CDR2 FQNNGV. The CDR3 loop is CASSSSSGGYNTDTQYF. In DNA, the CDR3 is TGTGCCAGCAGCTCGTCTAGCGGGGGATATAACACAGATACGCAGTATTTT. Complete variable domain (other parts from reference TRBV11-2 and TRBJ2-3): EAGVAQSPRYKIIEKRQSVAFWCNPISGHATLYWYQQILGQGPKLLIQFQNNGVVDDSQLPKDRFSAERLKGVDSTLKIQPAKLEDSAVYLCASSSSSGGYNTDTQYFGPGTRLTVL.

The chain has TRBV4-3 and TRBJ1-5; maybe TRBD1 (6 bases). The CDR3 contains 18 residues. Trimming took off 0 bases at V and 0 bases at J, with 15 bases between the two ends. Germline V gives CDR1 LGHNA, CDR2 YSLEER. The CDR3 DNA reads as TGCGCCAGCAGCCAAGATTGGGGGGCGGGGGATAGCAATCAGCCCCAGCATTTT. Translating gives CASSQDWGAGDSNQPQHF.